The present TCR beta chain was sequenced within a study of shared clonotypes between healthy human individuals (dated by TCRdb to the early 2020s). Context from the whole study: Three men and a couple of women, aged 18 to 49 years, made up the cohort. To estimate repertoire size and how much clonotypes are shared between individuals, the study performed deep sequencing of blood TCR repertoires from a few healthy adults. Different laboratories and diverse techniques were used to prepare libraries and sequence TCR repertoires, to increase sequencing depth and limit assay-specific biases. Leukapheresis yielded between about 0.8 and 8.9 billion PBMCs per donor. The full study reports these points: Sampling was restricted to blood, and TCR repertoires in tissues likely differ from the TCR repertoires found in blood. Based on pairwise subsampling, the degree of clonotype sharing among donors was expected to be affected by sequencing depth. The small number of donors limited the genetic and exposure-history diversity represented.

The donors were healthy, HIV-negative adults with no recently reported acute infections or vaccinations. All donors were Caucasian adults living in Nashville, Tennessee, USA. For unsorted samples, 96 million or so PBMCs were counted, and genomic DNA was extracted using the QIAamp DNA Blood Mini kit. After blood collection by leukapheresis, PBMCs were isolated using Ficoll-Histopaque density gradient centrifugation and then cryopreserved in the vapor phase of liquid nitrogen. The CDR3 starts with the cysteine, ends with the phenylalanine, and has 12 residues. CDR3 DNA is the only sequence kept; it has 36 bases, read in frame from the first base. According to the germline V gene, CDR1 reads SQVTM and CDR2 reads ANQGSEA. V is pruned by 8 bases and J by 1 base, leaving 4 bases of the junction without a gene match. Concerning this clone itself: Its target antigen remains unknown. This is likely an artifact of a read error, given a far larger clone one base away.

Using the deep immunoSEQ assay, TCR CDR3 regions were amplified from genomic DNA by multiplex PCR. Extracted genomic DNA from each cell subset was spread evenly across all wells of several immunoSEQ 96-well plates, with each plate serving as a replicate. For unsorted PBMC, roughly 300 ng of genomic DNA, equivalent to approximately 28,000 T cell genomes, went into each replicate PCR. Ten immunoSEQ deep assay plates were used to sequence unsorted PBMC genomic DNA. Purified libraries were measured with a Qubit 3.0 fluorometer, size-checked on a Bioanalyzer 2100, and measured again with the KAPA Library Quantification kit. Each immunoSEQ 96-well plate was sequenced on its own single-read 150-cycle Illumina NextSeq 550 flow cell. The study's own analysis went as follows. The immunoSEQ output contained only junctional sequences without quality scores, so filtering could not match that applied to full-length reads. Sequences were annotated with PyIR, a Python wrapper for IgBLAST v1.9, using IMGT germline references to assign V/J genes and CDR3. Reads were filtered out if the reads had weak V/J assignments (E-value above 1e-6), no CDR3, stop codons, out-of-frame junctions, or ambiguous translated residues. V3J clonotypes were defined as sequences sharing the same inferred V gene, J gene, and CDR3 amino acid sequence. Percentage overlap between repertoires was computed as shared unique clonotypes divided by the size of the smaller repertoire. RTK rarefaction, the Chao1 estimator, and Recon v2.1 estimates of unobserved clonotypes were used to assess repertoire richness. TCRdb obtained this table from immuneACCESS and retained in-frame rearrangements with V and J assigned. These tables miss some clones; where compared with another copy, unresolved V genes account for less than half of the shortfall, and the remainder is unexplained. The DNA was the basis for D and trimming; V, J and clone size are from that table. The sample table contains around 440,000 clones; only one count was recorded for around 77% of them. In total, the top ten clones hold approximately 12% of the sample.

Rearrangement joined TRBV29-1 to TRBJ2-5; 7 bases in between match TRBD1. Input material: PBMCs. This TCR was sampled from a woman aged 40 to 50 in good health. Some clones in this sample may be carry-over from other donors' samples. The encoded CDR3 is CSRGTAQETQYF. In nucleotide form, the sequence is TGCAGCAGGGGGACAGCCCAAGAGACCCAGTACTTC.